The 20 T cell receptor beta chains below all came from one sample that was sequenced in a study of T cells expressing NK-cell markers. TCRdb reprocessed the 5' RACE reads, with one entry per CDR3 protein and no DNA. This sample carries 150,000 to 200,000 distinct CDR3 sequences, with roughly 18% going to the ten biggest clones. The sample taken for sequencing was blood T cells: a sorted CD56 or NKG2C T cell subset, CD4+ or CD8+ T cells, or bulk PBMC T cells (not recorded which). These receptors were obtained from a woman between 18 and 75 years old in good health.

The chain uses TRBV25-1 and TRBJ1-1; TCRdb gives TRBD1 as the D gene, but with no DNA this cannot be confirmed. Per the germline V gene, CDR1 is MGHDK and CDR2 is SYGVNS. The CDR3 is 15 residues long. CDR3 in amino acids: CASSPLRGPNTEAFF.

The chain links TRBV9 to TRBJ2-2; there is no DNA to check the TCRdb D call of TRBD1. The CDR3 has 15 amino acids. Germline V CDR1 and CDR2: SGDLS, YYNGEE. CDR3 sequence reads: CASSVEAGYAGELFF.

The chain joins TRBV6-5 to TRBJ2-2; lacking DNA, the TRBD2 call made by TCRdb goes unchecked. CDR3 length: 14 residues. Germline CDR1 MNHEY, CDR2 SVGAGI. CDR3 sequence: CASTLLAGTGELFF.

The chain is built from TRBV7-9 and TRBJ2-4; the D call of TRBD1 rests on TCRdb alone, since no DNA is present to check it. In germline, CDR1 is SEHNR, CDR2 FQNEAQ (reference sequence). This CDR3 is built from 15 residues. Here the CDR3 reads CASSPQGNPKNIQYF.

The rearrangement links TRBV4-1 to TRBJ1-5; with no DNA, the TCRdb D assignment of TRBD1 cannot be verified. CDR3 length: 16 residues. From germline, CDR1 is MGHRA and CDR2 YSYEKL. CDR3 sequence reads: CASSQFGPGGAQPQHF.

The chain's CDR3 is CASSFHSDQETQYF. The V and J genes are TRBV5-1 and TRBJ2-5. CDR1 is SGHRS and CDR2 is YFSETQ in the germline V gene. The CDR3 has 14 amino acids.

This chain uses TRBV20-1 with TRBJ1-1. Germline V gene data show CDR1 as DFQATT and CDR2 as SNEGSKA (reference sequence). This CDR3 is 15 amino acids long. CDR3 sequence reads: CSARPLGTLNTEAFF.

The chain is built from TRBV7-9 and TRBJ1-6; as DNA is missing, the TRBD1 call by TCRdb cannot be tested. This CDR3 region has 14 residues. Germline lookup yields CDR1 SEHNR and CDR2 FQNEAQ (reference sequence). The CDR3 is CASSWDSDNSPLHF.

The chain uses TRBV29-1 and TRBJ2-1. Germline V gives CDR1 SQVTM, CDR2 ANQGSEA. CDR3 size: 15 residues. CDR3 loop: CSVVLRNNPYNEQFF.

The chain is built from TRBV28 and TRBJ2-7; the D gene TCRdb calls, TRBD2, cannot be checked with no DNA. Per the germline V gene, CDR1 is MDHEN and CDR2 is SYDVKM. The CDR3 runs to 16 residues. CDR3 amino acids: CASSSPSSAKRDEQYF.

This sequence joins TRBV24-1 and TRBJ2-3; TCRdb's D call of TRBD2 is untestable without DNA. This CDR3 is 15 amino acids long. The V gene's germline CDR1 is KGHDR and CDR2 SFDVKD. CDR3 sequence reads: CATRGLAGGTDTQYF.

This sequence joins TRBV5-1 and TRBJ2-2; TCRdb returns TRBD2, unconfirmable since there is no DNA. Germline V CDR1 and CDR2: SGHRS, YFSETQ. The CDR3 has 15 amino acids. This CDR3 reads CASSPGSLAGGELFF. The full variable domain, rest sourced from reference TRBV5-1 and TRBJ2-2, is KAGVTQTPRYLIKTRGQQVTLSCSPISGHRSVSWYQQTPGQGLQFLFEYFSETQRNKGNFPGRFSGRQFSNSRSEMNVSTLELGDSALYLCASSPGSLAGGELFFGEGSRLTVL.

J is TRBJ2-2 and V is TRBV30. Germline-derived CDR1 and CDR2 are GTSNPN and SVGIG (reference sequence). The CDR3 has 13 amino acids. The CDR3 sequence is CAWRTPNTGELFF.

This chain uses TRBV15 with TRBJ1-2. Germline lookup yields CDR1 LNHNV and CDR2 YYDKDF (reference sequence). CDR3 length: 15 amino acids. The CDR3 is CATSRDFKDNYGYTF. The full variable domain, its missing parts supplied by reference TRBV15 and TRBJ1-2, is DAMVIQNPRYQVTQFGKPVTLSCSQTLNHNVMYWYQQKSSQAPKLLFHYYDKDFNNEADTPDNFQSRRPNTSFCFLDIRSPGLGDTAMYLCATSRDFKDNYGYTFGSGTRLTVV.

This CDR3 reads CASSPAGNEKLFF. The chain recombines TRBV18 with TRBJ1-4. In germline, CDR1 is KGHSH, CDR2 LQKENI. This CDR3 contains 13 residues.

CDR3 sequence reads: CASQQLTSAADTQYF. The rearrangement joins TRBV18 to TRBJ2-3; TCRdb reports TRBD2, a call that lacks DNA to check it against. CDR1 and CDR2 from the germline V gene are KGHSH and LQKENI. The CDR3 covers 15 residues. The full variable domain, in which reference TRBV18 and TRBJ2-3 provide the parts outside the CDR3, is NAGVMQNPRHLVRRRGQEARLRCSPMKGHSHVYWYRQLPEEGLKFMVYLQKENIIDESGMPKERFSAEFPKEGPSILRIQQVVRGDSAAYFCASQQLTSAADTQYFGPGTRLTVL.

This rearrangement joins TRBV12-3 or TRBV12-4 to TRBJ1-1. This CDR3 is 12 amino acids long. The CDR3 is CASTLVGTEAFF.

This rearrangement joins TRBV5-1 to TRBJ2-5; the D gene TCRdb calls, TRBD1, cannot be checked with no DNA. Germline loops: CDR1 SGHRS, CDR2 YFSETQ. The CDR3 is 15 amino acids. CDR3 in amino acids: CASSLLRTDVETQYF.

The chain recombines TRBV28 with TRBJ1-5; TCRdb's D gene call, TRBD1, goes unchecked for lack of DNA. CDR1 is MDHEN and CDR2 is SYDVKM in the germline V gene. The CDR3 sequence is 15 residues long. The CDR3 spells CASSFPWGANQPQHF.

The V call is TRBV11-3, the J call TRBJ2-1; the TCRdb call, TRBD1, lacks DNA for checking. The CDR3 is made up of 14 amino acids. Germline lookup yields CDR1 SGHNT and CDR2 YENEEA. The CDR3 is CASSLANRVNEQFF. Together with reference TRBV11-3 and TRBJ2-1, the CDR3 gives the full variable domain: EAGVVQSPRYKIIEKKQPVAFWCNPISGHNTLYWYLQNLGQGPELLIRYENEEAVDDSQLPKDRFSAERLKGVDSTLKIQPAELGDSAVYLCASSLANRVNEQFFGPGTRLTVL.